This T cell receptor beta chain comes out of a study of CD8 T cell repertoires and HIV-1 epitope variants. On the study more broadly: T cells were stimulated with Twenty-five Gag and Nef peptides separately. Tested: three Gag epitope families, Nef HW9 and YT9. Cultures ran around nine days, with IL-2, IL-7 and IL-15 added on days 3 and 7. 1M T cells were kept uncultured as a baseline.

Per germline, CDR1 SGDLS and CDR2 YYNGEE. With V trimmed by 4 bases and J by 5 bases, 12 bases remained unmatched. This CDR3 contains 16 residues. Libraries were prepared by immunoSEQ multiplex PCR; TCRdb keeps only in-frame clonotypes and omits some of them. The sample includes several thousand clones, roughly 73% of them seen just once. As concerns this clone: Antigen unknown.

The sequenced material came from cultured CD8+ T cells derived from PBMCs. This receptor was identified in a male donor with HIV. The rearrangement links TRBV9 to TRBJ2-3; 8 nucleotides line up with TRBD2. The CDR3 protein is CASSLSGGRLGDTQYF. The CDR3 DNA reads TGTGCCAGCAGCTTGTCGGGGGGGCGATTGGGAGATACGCAGTATTTT.